This T cell receptor (beta chain) appears in the sequencing data of a study of T cells in localized non-small cell lung cancer. Using immunoSEQ multiplex PCR, the repertoire was profiled, and TCRdb retains in-frame clones only, with some absent. In the table there are tens of thousands of clones, about 88% of which are singletons. To note about this clone: Antigen: not known. In the same sample, other DNA sequences code for this CDR3.

Study observations and caveats: For the top 100 tumor clones, a median about 50 also appeared in adjacent lung. Longer overall survival was linked to higher blood T cell density. As only one tumor region underwent sequencing, heterogeneity remains possible. Clonality peaked in uninvolved adjacent lung rather than tumor.

In germline, CDR1 is ENHRY, CDR2 SYGVKD. V lost 6 bases and J 3 bases, leaving 9 bases between the germline ends. The CDR3 length is 12 residues. The sequences come from peripheral blood, collected before any cancer treatment. This receptor was obtained from a man between 18 and 49 years old with stage I lung adenocarcinoma. This sequence joins TRBV10-3 and TRBJ2-7, with D perhaps TRBD1 or TRBD2 (5 bases each). In nucleotides, the CDR3 is TGTGCCATCAGGAGGGGAAGCTACGAGCAGTACTTC. Amino acid sequence: CAIRRGSYEQYF.